The 18 T cell receptor beta chains presented below share a single source sample, sequenced in a study of blood T cells in healthy people across ages. Using a J-beta primer mix together with a sample-barcoded 5' primer, a second PCR was run for about 7 to 12 cycles. Using its own MiXCR run on the 5' RACE reads, TCRdb lists one record per CDR3 protein. The sample carries 1.5 million or so distinct CDR3 sequences, approximately 42% recorded once. Sequenced: blood. These receptors all stem from a woman between 18 and 29 years old in good health.

At least ten counts were recorded for this clonotype. The chain employs TRBV20-1 and TRBJ2-7; D is undetermined. Per the germline V gene, CDR1 is DFQATT and CDR2 is SNEGSKA (reference sequence). Trimming stripped 3 bases from V and 4 bases from J, with 7 bases between. This CDR3 comprises 11 residues. The CDR3 sequence: CSASLSYEQYF. CDR3 bases: TGCAGTGCTAGTCTGAGTTACGAGCAGTACTTC.

The J gene is TRBJ2-5, the V gene TRBV25-1; D might be TRBD1 (6 bases). CDR3 size: 15 residues. Germline CDR1 is MGHDK and CDR2 is SYGVNS. Between the trimmed V and J ends, which lost 5 bases and 3 bases, there was a span of 16 bases. The CDR3 reads CASSNPGEREETQYF. In DNA, the CDR3 is TGTGCCAGCAGTAATCCAGGGGAGAGGGAAGAGACCCAGTACTTC.

The V gene is TRBV12-3 or TRBV12-4, the J gene TRBJ2-5; D gene uncertain. The CDR3 has 14 amino acids. The ends were cut back, 7 bases at V and 4 bases at J, with 16 bases in the middle. The CDR3 spells CASTSDMDVETQYF. CDR3 coding DNA: TGTGCCAGCACCTCAGACATGGACGTAGAGACCCAGTACTTC.

This clonotype was recorded a few times. The chain recombines TRBV27 with TRBJ2-1; tentative D call: TRBD2 (6 bases). CDR1 is MNHEY and CDR2 is SMNVEV in the germline V gene (reference sequence). V gave up 4 bases and J gave up 4 bases, with 17 bases separating them. This CDR3 has 16 residues. The CDR3 nucleotides read TGTGCCAGCAGTTACGGAGGGGTTGCTACGTACAATGAGCAGTTCTTC. Translated: CASSYGGVATYNEQFF.

The V call is TRBV20-1, the J call TRBJ2-7, with 11 bases aligning to TRBD2. Losses at the gene ends were 3 bases for V and 4 bases for J; bases not matched to a gene: 8. The CDR3 is made up of 15 amino acids. From germline, CDR1 is DFQATT and CDR2 SNEGSKA (reference sequence). CDR3 coding DNA: TGCAGTGCTAGGGACCAAACTAGCGGGAGTTACGAGCAGTACTTC. It encodes CSARDQTSGSYEQYF.

The chain combines TRBV3-1 with TRBJ1-5; D perhaps matches TRBD1 (6 bases). Looked up from germline, CDR1 is LGHDT and CDR2 is YNNKEL (reference sequence). Trimming removed 1 base at V and 0 bases at J, with 10 bases between. CDR3 length: 16 amino acids. Here the CDR3 reads CASSQGATGSNQPQHF. The CDR3 DNA reads as TGTGCCAGCAGCCAAGGGGCGACAGGTAGCAATCAGCCCCAGCATTTT.

On this clonotype: A read error may be the cause here, since a much bigger clone is one base away. The chain combines TRBV12-3 or TRBV12-4 with TRBJ1-6, with D hard to call. The CDR3 extends over 15 amino acids. V lost 3 bases, J lost 0 bases, and 6 bases lay in between. The CDR3 DNA reads TGTGCCAGCAGTTTCCGGGTCTCCTATAATTCACCCCTCCACTTT. Translation: CASSFRVSYNSPLHF.

The V call is TRBV20-1, the J call TRBJ2-1, with D perhaps matching TRBD2 (5 bases). This CDR3 is built from 16 residues. In germline, CDR1 is DFQATT, CDR2 SNEGSKA (reference sequence). The germline V and J ends were trimmed by 1 base and 4 bases, with 17 bases remaining between them. The DNA of the CDR3 is TGCAGTGCTAGAGGTTCGGCGAGCGGAGAGTACAATGAGCAGTTCTTC. Its protein is CSARGSASGEYNEQFF.

The chain is built from TRBV12-3 or TRBV12-4 and TRBJ2-3, with TRBD2 identical over 7 bases. Trimming removed 1 base from V and 2 bases from J; junction bases left unmatched: 15. The CDR3 consists of 19 residues. The CDR3 spells CASSLGLGERGLLTDTQYF. The CDR3 coding sequence is TGTGCCAGCAGTTTAGGCCTGGGGGAGCGGGGCCTACTCACAGATACGCAGTATTTT.

This clonotype was picked up one time. One end of the junction is discordant with germline, which a read error may explain. V gene TRBV20-1 combines with J gene TRBJ1-2, with D possibly being TRBD1 (5 bases). The CDR3 sequence is 15 residues long. Germline loops: CDR1 DFQATT, CDR2 SNEGSKA (reference sequence). CDR3 in DNA: TGCAGTGCTCCTGGGAACAGGCCCCCTAACCATGGCTACACCTTC. It codes for CSAPGNRPPNHGYTF.

The chain combines TRBV3-1 with TRBJ2-1; D possibly corresponds to TRBD1 (5 bases). Trimming took off 0 bases at V and 5 bases at J, with 11 bases between the two ends. Germline-derived CDR1 and CDR2 are LGHDT and YNNKEL (reference sequence). The CDR3 has 15 residues. CDR3 region: CASSQDPQENNEQFF. The CDR3 region has the DNA TGTGCCAGCAGCCAAGATCCACAGGAGAACAATGAGCAGTTCTTC.

This clonotype occurred a few times. The chain is built from TRBV6-2 or TRBV6-3 and TRBJ2-2; D is possibly TRBD1 or TRBD2 (5 bases each). The V gene lost 3 bases and the J gene lost 6 bases, with 8 bases spanning the gap. The CDR3 covers 13 residues. The germline gives CDR1 MNHEY, CDR2 SVGEGT. The DNA for the CDR3 is TGTGCCAGCAGTTATGGGGGACCCGGGGAGCTGTTTTTT. This encodes CASSYGGPGELFF.

This chain connects TRBV20-1 to TRBJ2-3, with D possibly TRBD2 on 6 matching bases. This CDR3 has 15 residues. Trimming took 3 bases from V and 2 from J, leaving 15 bases between them. Germline V CDR1 and CDR2: DFQATT, SNEGSKA (reference sequence). The CDR3 nucleotides are TGCAGTGCTAGGCGTACTAGCTGGCCCACAGATACGCAGTATTTT. Translation gives CSARRTSWPTDTQYF.

This clonotype has only a few counts. The CDR3 region has the DNA TGTGCCAGCAGTTTTGGGCTAGCGGATTACAATGAGCAGTTCTTC. This gives the protein CASSFGLADYNEQFF. The V gene is TRBV28, the J gene TRBJ2-1; 7 nucleotides match TRBD2. V dropped 3 bases and J dropped 4; count of bases not matched to a gene: 6. From germline, CDR1 is MDHEN and CDR2 SYDVKM. CDR3 size: 15 residues.

This clonotype appeared a few times. The J gene is TRBJ2-3, the V gene TRBV7-8; TRBD2 agrees at 11 bases. This CDR3 is 16 amino acids long. After removal of 6 bases from V and 3 bases from J, the junction contained 8 bases not matched to a gene. Germline V gives CDR1 SGHVS, CDR2 FQNEAQ. The CDR3 loop is CASSDSSGRSTDTQYF. The CDR3 nucleotides read TGTGCCAGCAGTGACTCTAGCGGGAGGTCTACAGATACGCAGTATTTT. Looking up the rest from reference TRBV7-8 and TRBJ2-3 gives the full variable domain: GAGVSQSPRYKVAKRGQDVALRCDPISGHVSLFWYQQALGQGPEFLTYFQNEAQLDKSGLPSDRFFAERPEGSVSTLKIQRTQQEDSAVYLCASSDSSGRSTDTQYFGPGTRLTVL.

This clonotype was observed a single time. This chain connects TRBV27 to TRBJ2-2; no firm D call. This CDR3 has 13 residues. V was clipped by 2 bases and J by 5 bases, with 6 bases between them. In germline, CDR1 is MNHEY, CDR2 SMNVEV (reference sequence). The CDR3 reads CASSLGETGELFF. The DNA of the CDR3 is TGTGCCAGCAGTTTAGGGGAAACCGGGGAGCTGTTTTTT.

This chain links TRBV4-1 with TRBJ1-4; 7 bases are shared with TRBD1. The germline V gene has CDR1 MGHRA and CDR2 YSYEKL. CDR3 length equals 16 residues. Trimming cost V 4 bases and J 4 bases; bases outside gene matches: 9. The CDR3 sequence is CASSLRGGQNNEKLFF. In nucleotides, the CDR3 is TGCGCCAGCAGCCTAAGAGGGGGACAGAATAATGAAAAACTGTTTTTT.

The V gene is TRBV6-2 or TRBV6-3, the J gene TRBJ1-2, with 9 bases matching TRBD1. J lost 9 bases, V lost 2 bases, and 4 bases had no gene match. The CDR3 extends over 13 amino acids. Germline loops: CDR1 MNHEY, CDR2 SVGEGT. The DNA for the CDR3 is TGTGCCAGCAGTTACGTGGACAGGGGAAGCTACACCTTC. This sequence encodes CASSYVDRGSYTF.